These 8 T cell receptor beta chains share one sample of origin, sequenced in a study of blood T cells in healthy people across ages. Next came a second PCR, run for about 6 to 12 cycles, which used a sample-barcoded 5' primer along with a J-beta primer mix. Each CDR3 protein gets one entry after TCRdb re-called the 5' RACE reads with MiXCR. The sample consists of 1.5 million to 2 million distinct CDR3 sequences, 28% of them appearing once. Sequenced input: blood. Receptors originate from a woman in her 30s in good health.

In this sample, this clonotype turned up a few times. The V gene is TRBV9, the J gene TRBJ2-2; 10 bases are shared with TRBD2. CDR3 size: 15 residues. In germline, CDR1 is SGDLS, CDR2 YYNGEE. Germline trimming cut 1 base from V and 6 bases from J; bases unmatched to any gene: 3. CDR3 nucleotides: TGTGCCAGCAGCGTACTAGCGGGAGAATCCGGGGAGCTGTTTTTT. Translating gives CASSVLAGESGELFF.

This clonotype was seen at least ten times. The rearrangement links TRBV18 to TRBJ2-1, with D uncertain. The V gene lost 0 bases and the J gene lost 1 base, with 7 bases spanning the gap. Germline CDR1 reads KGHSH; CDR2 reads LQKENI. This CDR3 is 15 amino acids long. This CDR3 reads CASSPPPTSYNEQFF. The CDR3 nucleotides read TGTGCCAGCTCACCACCCCCAACATCCTACAATGAGCAGTTCTTC.

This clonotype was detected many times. The CDR3 region has the DNA TGTGCCAGCAGCTTGGCCGGGGTGGGACAGACCCAGTACTTC. It translates to CASSLAGVGQTQYF. The chain joins TRBV5-6 to TRBJ2-5; D could derive from TRBD1 or TRBD2 (5 bases each). Germline V gene data show CDR1 as SGHDT and CDR2 as YYEEEE. This CDR3 contains 14 residues. The germline V and J ends were trimmed by 0 bases and 6 bases, with 12 bases remaining between them.

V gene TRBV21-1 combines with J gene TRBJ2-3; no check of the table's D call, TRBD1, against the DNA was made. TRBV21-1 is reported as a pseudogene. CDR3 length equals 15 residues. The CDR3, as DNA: TGTGCCAGCAACACCAGGGGGGAGCGCACAGATACGCAGTATTTT. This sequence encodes CASNTRGERTDTQYF.

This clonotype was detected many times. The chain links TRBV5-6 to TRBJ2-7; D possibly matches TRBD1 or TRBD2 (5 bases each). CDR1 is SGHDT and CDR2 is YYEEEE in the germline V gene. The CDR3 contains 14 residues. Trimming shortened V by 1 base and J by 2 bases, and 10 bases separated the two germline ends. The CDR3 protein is CASSLPGRPYEQYF. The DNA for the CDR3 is TGTGCCAGCAGCTTGCCGGGACGGCCCTACGAGCAGTACTTC.

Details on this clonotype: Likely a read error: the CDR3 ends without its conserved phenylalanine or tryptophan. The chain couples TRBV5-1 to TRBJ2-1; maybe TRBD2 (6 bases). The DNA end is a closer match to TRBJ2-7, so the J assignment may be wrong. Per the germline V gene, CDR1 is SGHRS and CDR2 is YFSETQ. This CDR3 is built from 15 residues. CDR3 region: CASSFTGTLTYEQYL. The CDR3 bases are TGCGCCAGCAGCTTCACCGGGACTTTAACCTACGAGCAGTACTTA.

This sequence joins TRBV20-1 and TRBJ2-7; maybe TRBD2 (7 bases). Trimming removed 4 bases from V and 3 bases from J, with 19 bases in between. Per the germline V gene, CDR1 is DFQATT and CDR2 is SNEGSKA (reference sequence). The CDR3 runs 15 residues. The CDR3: CSAKERGGSFYEQYF. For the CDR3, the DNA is TGCAGTGCTAAAGAGAGGGGGGGTAGTTTCTACGAGCAGTACTTC.

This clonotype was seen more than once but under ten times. CDR3 nucleotides: TGTGCCAGCAGCTTATCCGGTCCCGGTGGGGGCTACACCTTC. Translation gives CASSLSGPGGGYTF. J is TRBJ1-2 and V is TRBV7-9, with D uncertain. Deletions cut 2 bases from V and 8 bases from J, with 15 bases between. The CDR3 loop spans 14 amino acids. Germline lookup yields CDR1 SEHNR and CDR2 FQNEAQ (reference sequence).